This is a list of T cell receptor beta chains from one sample in a study of cytotoxic CD8 clonotypes in ibrutinib-treated CLL. Measured with immunoSEQ multiplex PCR; TCRdb has only the in-frame clones, and not every one. The sample lists 150,000 to 250,000 clones, over 60% seen once, with around an eighth in the top ten. Sequences were derived from PBMCs, sampled after 24 months of ibrutinib treatment. The source of these receptors is a human donor with chronic lymphocytic leukemia. Both conserved end residues are part of each CDR3. A D gene is named only where the DNA matches it firmly. Size is stated for part of the rows, as once, few or many counts, or as a class when the clone is expanded.

V gene: TRBV5-1
D gene: TRBD2
CDR3 length: 15
J gene: TRBJ2-1
clone size: -
CDR3 DNA: TGCGCCAGCAGCCGAAGCGGGATCAACTACAATGAGCAGTTCTTC
CDR3 protein: CASSRSGINYNEQFF

V gene: TRBV4-3
D gene: -
CDR3 length: 13
J gene: TRBJ1-2
clone size: few
CDR3 DNA: TGCGCCAGCAGCCAGACAGTTAACTATGGCTACACCTTC
CDR3 protein: CASSQTVNYGYTF

V gene: TRBV27
D gene: -
CDR3 length: 14
J gene: TRBJ1-3
clone size: few
CDR3 DNA: TGTGCCAGCAGCACAGCAATCTCCGGAAACACCATATATTTT
CDR3 protein: CASSTAISGNTIYF

V gene: TRBV5-8
D gene: -
CDR3 length: 18
J gene: TRBJ2-4
clone size: -
CDR3 DNA: TGTGCCAGCAGCGTGCAGGAAAATCCGTACCTAGCCAAAAACATTCAGTACTTC
CDR3 protein: CASSVQENPYLAKNIQYF

V gene: TRBV7-9
D gene: TRBD1
CDR3 length: 14
J gene: TRBJ1-2
clone size: -
CDR3 DNA: TGTGCCAGCAGACCTACCGGGACAGGGGGCGGCTACACCTTC
CDR3 protein: CASRPTGTGGGYTF

V gene: TRBV4-2
D gene: -
CDR3 length: 15
J gene: TRBJ1-2
clone size: -
CDR3 DNA: TGTGCCAGCAGCCAAGATGAAGGCAGGAGGCGTGGCTACACCTTC
CDR3 protein: CASSQDEGRRRGYTF

V gene: TRBV7-6
D gene: TRBD1
CDR3 length: 15
J gene: TRBJ2-7
clone size: -
CDR3 DNA: TGTGCCAGCAGCTTAGTCGGGACAGGAGCCTACGAGCAGTACTTC
CDR3 protein: CASSLVGTGAYEQYF

V gene: TRBV5-1
D gene: -
CDR3 length: 15
J gene: TRBJ2-2
clone size: -
CDR3 DNA: TGCGCCAGCAGTCACGGAGAGGCCCACACCGGGGAGCTGTTTTTT
CDR3 protein: CASSHGEAHTGELFF

V gene: TRBV29-1
D gene: -
CDR3 length: 12
J gene: TRBJ2-7
clone size: -
CDR3 DNA: TGCAGCGTTGTTTTCGGATCCTACGAGCAGTACTTC
CDR3 protein: CSVVFGSYEQYF

V gene: TRBV18
D gene: -
CDR3 length: 15
J gene: TRBJ2-2
clone size: few
CDR3 DNA: TGTGCCAGCTCACCTGTTGACGATGTCTCCGGGGAGCTGTTTTTT
CDR3 protein: CASSPVDDVSGELFF

V gene: TRBV2
D gene: -
CDR3 length: 15
J gene: TRBJ1-2
clone size: -
CDR3 DNA: TGTGCCAGCAGTGAACGATCGACAGGCTGGGGCGGCTACACCTTC
CDR3 protein: CASSERSTGWGGYTF

V gene: TRBV7-9
D gene: TRBD2
CDR3 length: 13
J gene: TRBJ2-3
clone size: few
CDR3 DNA: TGTGCCAGCAGCTTCCAGCGGGAAGATACGCAGTATTTT
CDR3 protein: CASSFQREDTQYF

V gene: TRBV6-6
D gene: -
CDR3 length: 15
J gene: TRBJ2-6
clone size: -
CDR3 DNA: TGTGCCAGCAGTTACGAGGAGCCTGGGGCCAACGTCCTGACTTTC
CDR3 protein: CASSYEEPGANVLTF

V gene: TRBV13
D gene: -
CDR3 length: 12
J gene: TRBJ2-2
clone size: -
CDR3 DNA: TGTGCCAGCAGCTTAGGGGAAGGGGAGCTGTTTTTT
CDR3 protein: CASSLGEGELFF

V gene: TRBV18
D gene: -
CDR3 length: 13
J gene: TRBJ1-1
clone size: once
CDR3 DNA: TGTGCCAGCTCACCATCATATGGGACTGAAGCTTTCTTT
CDR3 protein: CASSPSYGTEAFF

V gene: TRBV7-9
D gene: -
CDR3 length: 12
J gene: TRBJ1-1
clone size: -
CDR3 DNA: TGTGCCAGCAGCTTAGGGGGACCTGAAGCTTTCTTT
CDR3 protein: CASSLGGPEAFF

V gene: TRBV7-2
D gene: TRBD2
CDR3 length: 14
J gene: TRBJ2-1
clone size: few
CDR3 DNA: TGTGCCAGCAGCTTCAGACTAGCGCCTAATGAGCAGTTCTTC
CDR3 protein: CASSFRLAPNEQFF

V gene: TRBV18
D gene: -
CDR3 length: 13
J gene: TRBJ2-1
clone size: -
CDR3 DNA: TGTGCCAGCTCACCTTCGGTTTACAATGAGCAGTTCTTC
CDR3 protein: CASSPSVYNEQFF

V gene: TRBV30
D gene: TRBD1
CDR3 length: 14
J gene: TRBJ1-5
clone size: few
CDR3 DNA: TGTGCCTGGAGTGCACAGGGGGCCAATCAGCCCCAGCATTTT
CDR3 protein: CAWSAQGANQPQHF

V gene: TRBV4-1
D gene: -
CDR3 length: 15
J gene: TRBJ1-1
clone size: few
CDR3 DNA: TGCGCCAGCAGAAGTACCTCAGGGAAGAACACTGAAGCTTTCTTT
CDR3 protein: CASRSTSGKNTEAFF

V gene: TRBV5-5
D gene: -
CDR3 length: 12
J gene: TRBJ1-1
clone size: -
CDR3 DNA: TGTGCCAGCAGCTTGTGGAACACTGAAGCTTTCTTT
CDR3 protein: CASSLWNTEAFF

V gene: TRBV7-2
D gene: TRBD1
CDR3 length: 15
J gene: TRBJ2-7
clone size: -
CDR3 DNA: TGTGCCAGCAGCTGGACCCGGGACAGGACCTACGAGCAGTACTTC
CDR3 protein: CASSWTRDRTYEQYF

V gene: TRBV19
D gene: TRBD1
CDR3 length: 16
J gene: TRBJ2-7
clone size: -
CDR3 DNA: TGTGCCAGTATTGGGACCGGGACAGGGGGCGGGTACGAGCAGTACTTC
CDR3 protein: CASIGTGTGGGYEQYF

V gene: TRBV13
D gene: -
CDR3 length: 13
J gene: TRBJ2-2
clone size: -
CDR3 DNA: TGTGCCAGCAGCTTAGTATTTCCCGGGGAGCTGTTTTTT
CDR3 protein: CASSLVFPGELFF

V gene: TRBV5-1
D gene: -
CDR3 length: 16
J gene: TRBJ2-3
clone size: -
CDR3 DNA: TGCGCCAGCAGCCCATTTTTGGGGGCTAGCACAGATACGCAGTATTTT
CDR3 protein: CASSPFLGASTDTQYF

V gene: TRBV7-2
D gene: -
CDR3 length: 14
J gene: TRBJ1-1
clone size: -
CDR3 DNA: TGTGCCAGCAATCGGGAACAGGGTGGCACTGAAGCTTTCTTT
CDR3 protein: CASNREQGGTEAFF

V gene: TRBV5-4
D gene: -
CDR3 length: 11
J gene: TRBJ2-5
clone size: few
CDR3 DNA: TGTGCCAGCAGCTTGGAAGAGACCCAGTACTTC
CDR3 protein: CASSLEETQYF

V gene: TRBV7-2
D gene: -
CDR3 length: 14
J gene: TRBJ1-5
clone size: -
CDR3 DNA: TGTGCCAGCAGCTTAGAGGTTAACTATCAGCCCCAGCATTTT
CDR3 protein: CASSLEVNYQPQHF

V gene: TRBV30
D gene: TRBD2
CDR3 length: 14
J gene: TRBJ2-7
clone size: -
CDR3 DNA: TGTGCCTGGAGTTTCGCGGGAGGGCCCTACGAGCAGTACTTC
CDR3 protein: CAWSFAGGPYEQYF

V gene: TRBV7-9
D gene: -
CDR3 length: 14
J gene: TRBJ2-1
clone size: few
CDR3 DNA: TGTGCCAGCAGCCGATCGGGACCTGTCAATGAGCAGTTCTTC
CDR3 protein: CASSRSGPVNEQFF

V gene: TRBV7-9
D gene: -
CDR3 length: 12
J gene: TRBJ2-7
clone size: -
CDR3 DNA: TGTGCCAGCAGGGTCGGGGACTACGAGCAGTACTTC
CDR3 protein: CASRVGDYEQYF

V gene: TRBV4-2
D gene: TRBD2
CDR3 length: 18
J gene: TRBJ2-2
clone size: -
CDR3 DNA: TGTGCCAGCAGCCAAGAATCCGGGGGGAGTTTTGGTTCCGGGGAGCTGTTTTTT
CDR3 protein: CASSQESGGSFGSGELFF

V gene: TRBV9
D gene: -
CDR3 length: 14
J gene: TRBJ2-1
clone size: -
CDR3 DNA: TGTGCCAGCAGCGTAGGACCGGGGGGCCAAGAGCAGTTCTTC
CDR3 protein: CASSVGPGGQEQFF

V gene: TRBV7-6
D gene: -
CDR3 length: 13
J gene: TRBJ1-2
clone size: -
CDR3 DNA: TGTGCCAGCAGAGCATTAGGGAACTATGGCTACACCTTC
CDR3 protein: CASRALGNYGYTF

V gene: TRBV10-3
D gene: TRBD1
CDR3 length: 12
J gene: TRBJ2-7
clone size: -
CDR3 DNA: TGTGCCATCAGCCGGACAGGGGACGAGCAGTACTTC
CDR3 protein: CAISRTGDEQYF

V gene: TRBV28
D gene: -
CDR3 length: 15
J gene: TRBJ2-2
clone size: few
CDR3 DNA: TGTGCCAGCAGCCGCGCGATCGGGGGCACCGGGGAGCTGTTTTTT
CDR3 protein: CASSRAIGGTGELFF

V gene: TRBV5-8
D gene: -
CDR3 length: 13
J gene: TRBJ1-1
clone size: -
CDR3 DNA: TGTGCCAGCAGCGTGGGACCAATCTCTGAAGCTTTCTTT
CDR3 protein: CASSVGPISEAFF

V gene: TRBV27
D gene: TRBD2
CDR3 length: 17
J gene: TRBJ2-1
clone size: -
CDR3 DNA: TGTGCCAGCAGTCTCTACGGGGCGCGGGGGGTCGGTAATGAGCAGTTCTTC
CDR3 protein: CASSLYGARGVGNEQFF

V gene: TRBV28
D gene: TRBD1
CDR3 length: 14
J gene: TRBJ1-2
clone size: -
CDR3 DNA: TGTGCCAGCAGTAATGACAGGGTCTATCATGGCTACACCTTC
CDR3 protein: CASSNDRVYHGYTF

V gene: TRBV9
D gene: -
CDR3 length: 16
J gene: TRBJ2-2
clone size: once
CDR3 DNA: TGTGCCAGCAGCGTAGAGCACAGGGCGAACACCGGGGAGCTGTTTTTT
CDR3 protein: CASSVEHRANTGELFF

V gene: TRBV10-3
D gene: -
CDR3 length: 16
J gene: TRBJ2-5
clone size: -
CDR3 DNA: TGTGCCATCAGTGAGTCGCTAGGGTCTGGTGAGGAGACCCAGTACTTC
CDR3 protein: CAISESLGSGEETQYF

V gene: TRBV27
D gene: -
CDR3 length: 15
J gene: TRBJ2-7
clone size: -
CDR3 DNA: TGTGCCAGCAGTTTGTTCTGGACTAAGCCATACGAGCAGTACTTC
CDR3 protein: CASSLFWTKPYEQYF

V gene: TRBV7-9
D gene: TRBD2
CDR3 length: 15
J gene: TRBJ2-7
clone size: -
CDR3 DNA: TGTGCCAGCAGCTTTACTAGCGGGGGGCCCTACGAGCAGTACTTC
CDR3 protein: CASSFTSGGPYEQYF

V gene: TRBV6-5
D gene: -
CDR3 length: 14
J gene: TRBJ2-7
clone size: -
CDR3 DNA: TGTGCCAGCAGCCCTATACTAGGATCCTACGAGCAGTACTTC
CDR3 protein: CASSPILGSYEQYF